This TCR beta chain was identified during a study of PD-L1 blockade in urothelial cancer. Overall study: Male sex and bladder-origin urothelial cancer were recorded for twenty-five of 29 patients. At 3 weeks (second dose) and 6 weeks after starting treatment, blood was analyzed.

Notes on this clone: The antigen is undetermined.

General observations from the study: At the 3-week point, tumor-associated blood clones expanded more in durable-benefit patients. Improved survival was predicted by pretreatment blood TCR clonality below the median.

Time point meaning: peripheral blood 6 weeks after treatment start. There are 15 residues in the CDR3. CDR1 SNHLY and CDR2 FYNNEI come from the germline V gene. V was pared by 7 bases and J by 0 bases, with 15 bases between. Libraries were prepared by immunoSEQ multiplex PCR; TCRdb keeps only in-frame clonotypes and omits some of them. The repertoire holds around 110,000 clones, with roughly 89% as singletons. The source of this sequence is a man in his sixties with urothelial cancer. The rearrangement links TRBV2 to TRBJ2-5, with D maybe TRBD1 (6 bases). Sequenced material: PBMCs, taken around atezolizumab (anti-PD-L1) treatment. The CDR3 coding sequence is TGTGCCAGCAATTATCAGACAGGAAACCAAGAGACCCAGTACTTC. It translates to CASNYQTGNQETQYF.